This T cell receptor beta chain was identified in a study of regulatory T cells in long-lasting Graves disease. The overall study: Antithyroid drugs had been taken under 3 months by newly diagnosed Graves' patients. Findings and caveats of the study: Sampling was limited to peripheral blood rather than thyroid tissue. Preferential use of TRBV28, TRBJ1-2 and TRBJ2-5 was seen in persistent disease.

Time point defined: newly diagnosed GD, antithyroid drugs for less than 3 months. Researchers made the TCR library from RNA that was extracted from PBMCs. The authors drew patients from an endocrinology department in Xi'an, China. Germline lookup yields CDR1 SEHNR and CDR2 FQNEAQ (reference sequence). V lost 5 bases and J lost 1, with 11 bases in between. This CDR3 has 15 amino acids. This clonotype was detected many times. Its matching antigen is unknown. iRepertoire HTBI primers and Arm-PCR of CDR3 regions built TCR beta libraries. TCRdb re-called the multiplex PCR reads through MiXCR, storing one row per CDR3 protein. In the table there are about 320,000 distinct CDR3 sequences, over 15% of which are singletons.

The sample here was peripheral blood mononuclear cells (PBMCs), taken at new diagnosis, from a patient treated with antithyroid drugs. V gene TRBV7-9 combines with J gene TRBJ2-2, with D hard to call. The TCR was taken from a female donor with Graves disease. The CDR3: CASSNAWENTGELFF. CDR3 DNA: TGTGCCAGCAGCAATGCGTGGGAGAACACCGGGGAGCTGTTTTTT.